One and the same sample provided the 32 T cell receptor beta chains below, sequenced in a study of molecular identifiers for immune sequencing clone quantification. A single record per CDR3 protein comes from TCRdb applying MiXCR to the PCR reads. Counted here are about 320,000 distinct CDR3 sequences, around a fifth occurring once; the ten biggest clones make up roughly 0.8%. The sample taken for sequencing was naive CD8+ T cells from blood, with Jurkat cell RNA spiked in. Stated subset: FACS-sorted CD8+CD4-CCR7+CD45RA+ naive T cells. The receptors stem from a human donor in good health. Some libraries in this study had Jurkat cell RNA spiked in.

Concerning this clonotype itself: With a much larger clone just one base away, this may be a read error. This chain links TRBV18 with TRBJ1-1; D is unclear. From germline, CDR1 is KGHSH and CDR2 LQKENI. The CDR3 runs to 17 residues. The CDR3 loop is CASSDLLTDYMNIEAFF. The DNA of the CDR3 is TGTGCCAGCTCAGATCTCCTTACCGACTACATGAACATTGAAGCTTTCTTT.

Concerning this clonotype: A much more abundant neighbour one base away suggests this may be a read error. V and J are TRBV20-1 and TRBJ2-3; D is unclear. The J call could be wrong; TRBJ1-5 is a better fit for the DNA end. The CDR3 contains 15 residues. Germline CDR1 reads DFQATT; CDR2 reads SNEGSKA (reference sequence). The CDR3: CSARDSDGISDTQHF. CDR3 DNA sequence: TGCAGTGCTAGAGATTCAGATGGTATATCGGATACGCAGCATTTT.

In this sample, this clonotype turned up a few times. The V gene is TRBV30, the J gene TRBJ2-7; the D is unclear. V shed 2 bases and J shed 3 bases, with 8 bases lying between them. This CDR3 contains 12 residues. The germline gives CDR1 GTSNPN, CDR2 SVGIG (reference sequence). In DNA, the CDR3 is TGTGCCTGGAGTTCCGGAGTCTACGAGCAGTACTTC. Protein: CAWSSGVYEQYF.

This clonotype was seen a few times. The chain carries TRBV27 and TRBJ2-7; D remains unclear. Germline values: CDR1 MNHEY, CDR2 SMNVEV (reference sequence). The V and J ends lost 5 bases and 2 bases respectively, with 13 bases between them. The CDR3 is 14 residues long. CDR3 in amino acids: CASSPRVNAYEQYF. CDR3 nucleotides: TGTGCCAGCAGTCCCCGGGTGAATGCCTACGAGCAGTACTTC.

This clonotype turned up a few times. The gene calls are TRBV7-3 and TRBJ2-1; 10 bases are a match to TRBD2. After removal of 5 bases from V and 0 bases from J, the junction contained 10 bases not matched to a gene. This CDR3 comprises 18 residues. The germline V gene encodes CDR1 SGHTA and CDR2 FQGTGA. The CDR3 loop reads CASSLQGLAPSSYNEQFF. The CDR3 DNA follows: TGTGCCAGCAGCCTTCAGGGACTAGCGCCAAGCTCCTACAATGAGCAGTTCTTC. The full variable domain, rest sourced from reference TRBV7-3 and TRBJ2-1, is GAGVSQTPSNKVTEKGKYVELRCDPISGHTALYWYRQSLGQGPEFLIYFQGTGAADDSGLPNDRFFAVRPEGSVSTLKIQRTERGDSAVYLCASSLQGLAPSSYNEQFFGPGTRLTVL.

This clonotype was observed many times. The gene calls are TRBV4-1 and TRBJ1-4; D is undetermined. Trimming removed 0 bases from V and 0 bases from J, with 8 bases in between. Per germline, CDR1 MGHRA and CDR2 YSYEKL. This CDR3 region has 16 residues. The CDR3 protein is CASSQDPDTTNEKLFF. In DNA form, the CDR3 reads TGCGCCAGCAGCCAAGATCCAGATACAACTAATGAAAAACTGTTTTTT.

This clonotype appeared a few times. The gene calls are TRBV4-3 and TRBJ2-7, with 7 bases lining up with TRBD2. CDR3 length equals 15 residues. The junction had 6 bases not matched to a gene; V was cut back by 1 base and J by 3 bases. The V gene's germline CDR1 is LGHNA and CDR2 YSLEER. The CDR3: CASSQVPSGNYEQYF. CDR3 nucleotides: TGCGCCAGCAGCCAAGTACCTAGCGGAAACTACGAGCAGTACTTC.

On this clonotype itself: A junction end diverges from the germline sequence, so it may reflect a read error. The chain links TRBV10-3 to TRBJ2-7, with 8 bases identical to TRBD2. The CDR3 extends over 15 amino acids. Germline V gene lookup returns CDR1 ENHRY and CDR2 SYGVKD. The CDR3 protein is CVISGGGGTHYEQYF. DNA of the CDR3: TGTGTCATCAGTGGTGGCGGGGGGACCCATTACGAGCAGTACTTC.

This clonotype was recorded at least ten times. The chain has TRBV5-1 and TRBJ1-1; the D gene is possibly TRBD1 (5 bases). The CDR3 has 15 residues. Germline CDR1 SGHRS, CDR2 YFSETQ. V was trimmed by 1 base and J by 4 bases, leaving 14 bases between them. The CDR3 region has the DNA TGCGCCAGCAGCTTGTCCCAGGGAGCGGTCACTGAAGCTTTCTTT. Translated: CASSLSQGAVTEAFF.

This clonotype was recorded many times. The V and J genes are TRBV6-7 and TRBJ2-4; 7 nucleotides match TRBD1. TRBV6-7 is sorted into the ORF group, with uncertain function. Trimming removed 6 bases from V and 8 bases from J; junction bases left unmatched: 7. The CDR3 length is 13 residues. The CDR3 DNA reads as TGTGCCAGCAGAGGACAGGATAAGGACATTCAGTACTTC. It codes for CASRGQDKDIQYF.

In regard to this clonotype: The junction and the germline gene differ at one end; a read error may be behind it. The V call is TRBV4-1, the J call TRBJ1-5; D unclear. CDR3 length equals 13 residues. Per germline, CDR1 MGHRA and CDR2 YSYEKL. The DNA for the CDR3 is TGCGCCAGCGGCCAAGATCATGAACAGCCCCAGCATTTT. Its translation is CASGQDHEQPQHF.

In its sample, this clonotype was seen a few times. The chain is built from TRBV27 and TRBJ1-1; 9 positions match TRBD1. In germline, CDR1 is MNHEY, CDR2 SMNVEV (reference sequence). The CDR3 runs to 15 residues. The trim removed 4 bases at V and 3 bases at J, leaving 6 bases unmatched. The chain's CDR3 is CASSSQGAGYTEAFF. The CDR3 coding sequence is TGTGCCAGCAGTTCACAGGGGGCCGGGTACACTGAAGCTTTCTTT.

Many counts were recorded for this clonotype. The V and J genes are TRBV28 and TRBJ2-3, with D perhaps TRBD2 (6 bases). The V end lost 3 bases, the J end lost 3 bases, and 19 bases lay between the germline ends. CDR3 length: 17 amino acids. Germline CDR1 reads MDHEN; CDR2 reads SYDVKM. Written as DNA, the CDR3 is TGTGCCAGCAGTTTGTCGGCTAGCGAGGTTGGGACAGATACGCAGTATTTT. It translates to CASSLSASEVGTDTQYF. Looking up the rest from reference TRBV28 and TRBJ2-3 gives the full variable domain: DVKVTQSSRYLVKRTGEKVFLECVQDMDHENMFWYRQDPGLGLRLIYFSYDVKMKEKGDIPEGYSVSREKKERFSLILESASTNQTSMYLCASSLSASEVGTDTQYFGPGTRLTVL.

This clonotype was recorded at least ten times. The chain has TRBV5-1 and TRBJ1-6; weak D call: TRBD1 (5 bases). The CDR3 is made up of 14 amino acids. Trimming took off 0 bases at V and 7 bases at J, with 8 bases between the two ends. Germline V lookup: CDR1 SGHRS, CDR2 YFSETQ. DNA of the CDR3: TGCGCCAGCAGCTTGGACGGGGGGAATTCACCCCTCCACTTT. It codes for CASSLDGGNSPLHF.

This clonotype was recorded a few times. V and J are TRBV12-3 or TRBV12-4 and TRBJ2-5, with D perhaps given as TRBD1 or TRBD2 (5 bases each). V gave up 0 bases and J gave up 7 bases, with 21 bases separating them. The CDR3 length is 17 residues. Here the CDR3 DNA reads TGTGCCAGCAGTTTAGCTACGAGGGGCCTATCGGGGTCGACCCAGTACTTC. Translation gives CASSLATRGLSGSTQYF.

There are a few counts of this clonotype. The rearrangement uses TRBV7-9 and TRBJ2-3; TRBD2 agrees at 13 bases. J gave up 2 bases and V 1 base, and 3 bases lay outside the gene matches. The CDR3 has 17 residues. Germline CDR1 and CDR2: SEHNR and FQNEAQ (reference sequence). The CDR3 region is CASSLGTSGGYTDTQYF. DNA for the CDR3: TGTGCCAGCAGCTTAGGGACTAGCGGGGGATACACAGATACGCAGTATTTT.

This clonotype was detected ten times or more. The rearrangement joins TRBV6-7 to TRBJ2-3; 7 bases match TRBD1. TRBV6-7 is marked as an open reading frame, function uncertain. J was trimmed by 2 bases and V by 2 bases; bases with no gene match: 16. The CDR3 has 19 residues. CDR3 nucleotides: TGTGCCAGCAGTTACCAAGACCATTCCGACAGGGCAAACACAGATACGCAGTATTTT. It translates to CASSYQDHSDRANTDTQYF.

The CDR3 sequence: CASSLEGQSIYNEQFF. The CDR3 DNA reads as TGTGCCAGCAGCTTAGAGGGACAGAGCATATACAATGAGCAGTTCTTC. This rearrangement joins TRBV11-2 to TRBJ2-1; 7 nucleotides agree with TRBD1. The CDR3 is 16 amino acids. Trimming cost V 0 bases and J 4 bases; bases outside gene matches: 6. Germline CDR1 reads SGHAT; CDR2 reads FQNNGV.

This clonotype was counted ten times or more. The chain employs TRBV15 and TRBJ2-7, with 7 positions matching TRBD1. From germline, CDR1 is LNHNV and CDR2 YYDKDF (reference sequence). The J segment lost 2 bases and the V segment lost 3 bases, leaving 4 bases of the junction unmatched. The CDR3 is 14 residues long. The CDR3 region has the DNA TGTGCCACCAGCAGGGACAGGAGGACCTACGAGCAGTACTTC. This translates into CATSRDRRTYEQYF.

Turning to this clonotype: This clone may be a read error of a much larger clone one base away. The chain has TRBV24-1 and TRBJ2-2; no definite D call. CDR3 size: 15 residues. Between the trimmed V and J ends, which lost 12 bases and 6 bases, there was a span of 22 bases. Germline V gene sequence: CDR1 KGHDR, CDR2 SFDVKD. The CDR3 DNA sequence: TGTGCCGCCACGAAGGGTCGGACCCTTTCCGGGGAGCTGTTTTTT. This codes for CAATKGRTLSGELFF.

This clonotype was counted at least ten times. The V gene is TRBV4-3, the J gene TRBJ1-3; unclear D gene. The germline CDR1 and CDR2 sequences are LGHNA and YSLEER. The germline V and J ends were trimmed by 0 bases and 11 bases, with 11 bases remaining between them. CDR3 size: 13 residues. CDR3 nucleotides: TGCGCCAGCAGCCAAGACGCAGAGTTTCCCATATATTTT. Amino acid sequence: CASSQDAEFPIYF.

This clonotype was recorded many times. The chain links TRBV20-1 to TRBJ1-1, with 12 bases matching TRBD1. Germline V gene lookup returns CDR1 DFQATT and CDR2 SNEGSKA (reference sequence). The V segment lost 0 bases and the J segment 10 bases; nucleotides outside the gene matches: 6. This CDR3 spans 14 amino acids. The CDR3 is CSARDFGTGGRAFF. DNA of the CDR3: TGCAGTGCTAGAGATTTCGGGACAGGGGGCAGAGCTTTCTTT.

This clonotype was recorded at least ten times. CDR3 residues: CASTLGGSYEQFF. CDR3 sequence (DNA): TGTGCCAGCACTTTGGGGGGCAGTTATGAGCAGTTCTTC. The chain employs TRBV28 and TRBJ2-1; D might be TRBD1 or TRBD2, each matching 6 bases. This CDR3 has 13 residues. Trimming took 7 bases from V and 8 from J, leaving 15 bases between them. Germline loops: CDR1 MDHEN, CDR2 SYDVKM.

This clonotype was found many times. V and J are TRBV4-1 and TRBJ2-3; tentative D call: TRBD2 (5 bases). The V and J ends lost 4 bases and 2 bases respectively, with 13 bases between them. Germline V CDR1 and CDR2: MGHRA, YSYEKL. The CDR3 has 15 residues. In DNA, the CDR3 is TGCGCCAGCAGCCCCCCCCCGGGAAACACAGATACGCAGTATTTT. Translated: CASSPPPGNTDTQYF.

The CDR3 DNA is TGCGCCAGCAGCCCATCCTGGGACGGTAGCAATCAGCCCCAGCATTTT. This codes for CASSPSWDGSNQPQHF. V gene TRBV4-3 combines with J gene TRBJ1-5; D may be TRBD1 (5 bases). This CDR3 is built from 16 residues. V was trimmed by 4 bases and J by 0 bases, leaving 13 bases between them. From germline, CDR1 is LGHNA and CDR2 YSLEER.

As for this clonotype: Given a much more abundant clone one base away, this may be a read error. The chain couples TRBV6-2 or TRBV6-3 to TRBJ2-7; D is possibly TRBD2 (5 bases). V was trimmed by 4 bases and J by 7 bases, leaving 17 bases between them. The CDR3 extends over 14 amino acids. Per the germline V gene, CDR1 is MNHEY and CDR2 is SVGEGT. In DNA form, the CDR3 reads TGTGCCAGCAGTTCAGGTCAGGAGGTGGAGGAGCAGTACTTC. It is translated as CASSSGQEVEEQYF.

This clonotype was counted ten times or more. The V call is TRBV29-1, the J call TRBJ1-2; D not certain. There are 15 residues in the CDR3. Germline-derived CDR1 and CDR2 are SQVTM and ANQGSEA. V lost 1 base, J lost 8 bases, and 20 bases lay in between. As DNA, the CDR3 is TGCAGCGTTGAAGGGTATTCGGCAGACTATTACGGCTACACCTTC. Protein sequence: CSVEGYSADYYGYTF.

This clonotype was seen repeatedly, ten times or more. V usage is TRBV28 and J usage is TRBJ2-7, with D perhaps being TRBD1 or TRBD2 (5 bases each). Germline V gives CDR1 MDHEN, CDR2 SYDVKM. Deletions cut 3 bases from V and 0 bases from J, with 12 bases between. The CDR3 runs to 15 residues. The CDR3, as DNA: TGTGCCAGCAGTTTTGGGGCAGGACTCTCCTACGAGCAGTACTTC. Its protein is CASSFGAGLSYEQYF. The full variable domain, completed using reference TRBV28 and TRBJ2-7, is DVKVTQSSRYLVKRTGEKVFLECVQDMDHENMFWYRQDPGLGLRLIYFSYDVKMKEKGDIPEGYSVSREKKERFSLILESASTNQTSMYLCASSFGAGLSYEQYFGPGTRLTVT.

This clonotype was picked up many times. The V call is TRBV29-1, the J call TRBJ2-3, with 12 bases that match TRBD1. The CDR3 loop spans 19 amino acids. Germline trimming cut 3 bases from V and 2 bases from J; bases unmatched to any gene: 15. Looked up from germline, CDR1 is SQVTM and CDR2 is ANQGSEA. This chain's CDR3 is CSVEARDRGRESPTDTQYF. CDR3 bases: TGCAGCGTTGAGGCCCGGGACAGGGGGCGTGAGTCCCCCACAGATACGCAGTATTTT.

V is TRBV7-9 and J is TRBJ1-6; unclear D gene. The V and J ends lost 5 bases and 15 bases respectively, with 14 bases between them. The V gene's germline CDR1 is SEHNR and CDR2 FQNEAQ (reference sequence). The CDR3 sequence is 12 residues long. This chain's CDR3 is CASSPAVLHLHF. The CDR3 DNA is TGTGCCAGCAGCCCAGCGGTGCTGCACCTCCACTTT.

Ten or more counts support this clonotype. The genes are TRBV4-1 and TRBJ1-2; no firm D call. Germline-derived CDR1 and CDR2 are MGHRA and YSYEKL. This CDR3 has 12 amino acids. The V and J ends lost 0 bases and 8 bases respectively, with 7 bases between them. Written as DNA, the CDR3 is TGCGCCAGCAGCCAAGATCGAAGAGGCTACACCTTC. Translating it yields CASSQDRRGYTF.

This sequence joins TRBV9 and TRBJ1-1; D remains ambiguous. The germline V and J ends were trimmed by 0 bases and 6 bases, with 9 bases remaining between them. Germline loops: CDR1 SGDLS, CDR2 YYNGEE. The CDR3 length is 13 residues. CDR3 DNA: TGTGCCAGCAGCGTAGGGGAAGGCGCTGAAGCTTTCTTT. It encodes CASSVGEGAEAFF. Full variable domain (missing parts from reference TRBV9 and TRBJ1-1): DSGVTQTPKHLITATGQRVTLRCSPRSGDLSVYWYQQSLDQGLQFLIQYYNGEERAKGNILERFSAQQFPDLHSELNLSSLELGDSALYFCASSVGEGAEAFFGQGTRLTVV.